This T cell receptor beta chain was found in a study of blood T cells in healthy people across ages. Overall study results and limits: The long-lived group displayed more naive CD4+ cells, plus higher diversity, than the aged donors did.

PCR was performed a second time for about 7 to 12 cycles using a sample-barcoded 5' primer and a J-beta primer mix. A 12-random-nucleotide template-switch adaptor tagged each cDNA molecule. TCRdb redid the calling of the 5' RACE reads with MiXCR, one entry per CDR3 protein. This sample yields around 790,000 distinct CDR3 sequences, of which 40% to 50% are seen a single time; nearly 20% belongs to the top ten. The CDR3 totals 14 residues. The germline V gene has CDR1 GTSNPN and CDR2 SVGIG (reference sequence). V lost 6 bases, J lost 5 bases, and 5 bases stayed unmatched. Per individual sample, total RNA of at least 5 micrograms was extracted. To note about this clonotype: Its antigen remains unknown.

Material for sequencing was blood. The sequence was obtained from a man in his 60s in good health. The gene calls are TRBV30 and TRBJ2-1; 12 nucleotides align to TRBD2. The CDR3 DNA reads as TGTGCCTGCCTGACTAGCGGGGGAGACAATGAGCAGTTCTTC. Translated, it gives CACLTSGGDNEQFF.